This T cell receptor (beta chain) was sequenced in a study of neoadjuvant anti-PD-1 for oral cavity cancer. In the study overall: Most patients had three to four biweekly doses of 3 mg/kg nivolumab before resection.

Assay used: immunoSEQ multiplex PCR; TCRdb lists only in-frame clones, some missing. The sample has 12,000 to 15,000 clones, 55% to 75% seen once. The patients had HPV-negative, locally advanced oral cavity squamous cell carcinoma. Germline CDR1 reads LNHDA; CDR2 reads SQIVND (reference sequence). V lost 9 bases to trimming and J lost 0 bases, with 17 bases between them. The CDR3 runs 15 residues. This sequence originates from a person aged 35-79 years with oral cavity squamous cell carcinoma. The starting material was PBMCs, obtained before nivolumab (anti-PD-1) treatment. The chain has TRBV19 and TRBJ1-2, with D perhaps matching TRBD1 (5 bases). The CDR3 is CASLDRGSSNYGYTF. CDR3 coding DNA: TGTGCCAGCCTTGATCGGGGGTCGTCTAACTATGGCTACACCTTC.